The rows below give T cell receptor beta chains drawn from one sample of a study of PD-1 blockade in classical Hodgkin lymphoma. Assay used: immunoSEQ multiplex PCR; TCRdb lists only in-frame clones, some missing. The sample includes 65,000 to 95,000 clones, about nine tenths seen only once; the top ten take under 25%. The sample in question was peripheral blood mononuclear cells (PBMCs), obtained at baseline. These receptors originate from a human donor with classical Hodgkin lymphoma. The CDR3 runs from the conserved cysteine through the conserved F or W. A D gene is named only where the DNA matches it firmly.

J,D,V,CDR3
TRBJ2-1,TRBD2,TRBV30,CAWSGSHVGRDFGEQFF
TRBJ1-5,-,TRBV21-1,CASSKRDRLGNQPQHF
TRBJ1-1,-,TRBV2,CASSPGEGGTEAFF
TRBJ1-2,TRBD1,TRBV7-9,CASSPAARTGPSAVGYTF
TRBJ2-3,TRBD2,TRBV6-5,CASSPGRDTDTQYF
TRBJ2-7,TRBD2,TRBV7-2,CASSLGPTSGIYEQYF
TRBJ2-7,-,TRBV14,CASSQEGPGFREQYF
TRBJ2-7,TRBD1,TRBV7-2,CASSPGTGGDEQYF
TRBJ2-2,-,TRBV4-3,CASSQIVGGELFF
TRBJ1-2,TRBD1,TRBV6-1,CASSEVRTGLGGGYTF
TRBJ1-3,-,TRBV11-2,CASSPGGGLGNTIYF
TRBJ2-7,-,TRBV5-1,CASSLEGYEQYF
TRBJ2-7,-,TRBV10-1,CASSEEAGHEQYF
TRBJ1-3,TRBD1,TRBV7-9,CASSYGTDSGNTIYF
TRBJ2-7,TRBD2,TRBV7-2,CASSLAGGWGNEQYF
TRBJ2-7,-,TRBV10-3,CAITERLTAGHEQYF